These 27 T cell receptor beta chains came from one sample sequenced in a study of vaccination and CD4 T cells after COVID-19. Time point defined: late sampling 161 to 241 days after vaccination in a few convalescent patients. TCRdb re-derived calls from the PCR reads in MiXCR, one entry per CDR3 protein. The profile shows about 31,000 distinct CDR3 sequences, approximately 49% of them singletons. The source material was CD4+ T cells from blood, sampled about 7 months after SARS-CoV-2 vaccination. The receptors originated from a human donor who had recovered from COVID-19.

The J gene is TRBJ2-1, the V gene TRBV20-1, with a possible D match to TRBD2 (6 bases). The length of the CDR3 is 14 residues. Germline CDR1 reads DFQATT; CDR2 reads SNEGSKA (reference sequence). V was shortened by 5 bases and J by 7 bases, with 18 bases between the two germline ends. The DNA of the CDR3 is TGCAGTGCTGTTCCTAGCGCCCCCGGAAATGAGCAGTTCTTC. It translates to CSAVPSAPGNEQFF.

V gene TRBV24-1 combines with J gene TRBJ2-1; the D gene could be TRBD1 or TRBD2 (5 bases each). The CDR3 runs to 13 residues. With 4 bases removed from V and 10 bases from J, the gap between germline ends came to 13 bases. The V gene's germline CDR1 is KGHDR and CDR2 SFDVKD. This CDR3 is CATSDTTWGEQFF. The CDR3 coding sequence is TGTGCCACCAGTGACACTACCTGGGGGGAGCAGTTCTTC.

This clonotype came up a few times. The chain is built from TRBV28 and TRBJ1-2; tentatively, D is TRBD1 (5 bases). Trimming took off 5 bases at V and 8 bases at J, with 15 bases between the two ends. Germline CDR1 reads MDHEN; CDR2 reads SYDVKM. The CDR3 runs 13 residues. The CDR3, as DNA: TGTGCCAGCAGTGAATCAGGGTACTGGGGCTACACCTTC. This codes for CASSESGYWGYTF.

The chain is built from TRBV28 and TRBJ1-6; perhaps TRBD1 as D (5 bases). The V gene's germline CDR1 is MDHEN and CDR2 SYDVKM. Trimming took off 2 bases at V and 9 bases at J, with 11 bases between the two ends. The CDR3 is 14 residues long. The CDR3 nucleotides are TGTGCCAGCAGTTTAAGCAGGGACGGTTCACCCCTCCACTTT. Residues: CASSLSRDGSPLHF.

The V gene is TRBV6-4, the J gene TRBJ1-2; the D gene is possibly TRBD1 (6 bases). CDR3 length: 15 residues. CDR1 and CDR2 (germline): MRHNA, SNTAGT. V lost 2 bases, J lost 7 bases, and 17 bases lay in between. DNA for the CDR3: TGTGCCAGCAGTGACGGGACGGGGGCGCGAGGTGGCTACACCTTC. Its translation: CASSDGTGARGGYTF.

This clonotype has a handful of counts. The rearrangement links TRBV27 to TRBJ1-2; TRBD1 agrees at 8 bases. The CDR3 consists of 14 residues. Trimming cost V 5 bases and J 4 bases; bases outside gene matches: 6. CDR1 and CDR2 from the germline V gene are MNHEY and SMNVEV (reference sequence). CDR3 nucleotide sequence: TGTGCCAGCAGTCCTACAGGGGGTCGCTATGGCTACACCTTC. Residues: CASSPTGGRYGYTF.

The genes are TRBV24-1 and TRBJ2-5, with unresolved D. Germline CDR1 is KGHDR and CDR2 is SFDVKD. V lost 0 bases and J lost 1, with 2 bases in between. This CDR3 is built from 13 residues. The CDR3 here is CATSDLGQETQYF. The CDR3 bases are TGTGCCACCAGTGATTTGGGCCAAGAGACCCAGTACTTC.

The chain has TRBV20-1 and TRBJ2-1, with 11 positions matching TRBD2. The CDR3 runs to 15 residues. Unmatched junction bases numbered 8, after V lost 5 bases and J lost 5 bases. Germline-derived CDR1 and CDR2 are DFQATT and SNEGSKA (reference sequence). The CDR3 is CSARRLAGTHNEQFF. CDR3 nucleotide sequence: TGCAGTGCTCGCCGACTAGCGGGGACCCACAATGAGCAGTTCTTC.

The chain recombines TRBV27 with TRBJ2-2, with D tentatively TRBD2 (5 bases). The CDR3 extends over 14 amino acids. Germline-derived CDR1 and CDR2 are MNHEY and SMNVEV (reference sequence). V was clipped by 6 bases and J by 6 bases, with 14 bases between them. In DNA, the CDR3 is TGTGCCAGCAGGGATACTAGTAGGCCCGGGGAGCTGTTTTTT. It yields the protein CASRDTSRPGELFF.

The chain has TRBV20-1 and TRBJ2-1; a weak D match, TRBD2 (6 bases). CDR1 is DFQATT, CDR2 SNEGSKA, per germline (reference sequence). The V end lost 6 bases, the J end lost 9 bases, and 21 bases lay between the germline ends. CDR3 length: 14 amino acids. CDR3 nucleotides: TGCAGTGCCTCGACGTATAGTACCGGGGGTGAGCAGTTCTTC. Its protein product is CSASTYSTGGEQFF.

The V gene is TRBV7-8, the J gene TRBJ2-1; the D gene is possibly TRBD1 (6 bases). CDR1 and CDR2 (germline): SGHVS, FQNEAQ. Deletions cut 5 bases from V and 4 bases from J, with 15 bases between. CDR3 size: 15 residues. In nucleotides, the CDR3 is TGTGCCAGCAGCATAAGGGGGACGGGGTACAATGAGCAGTTCTTC. Translated: CASSIRGTGYNEQFF.

The rearrangement joins TRBV9 to TRBJ2-3, with D possibly matching TRBD2 (6 bases). This CDR3 comprises 16 residues. The germline V and J ends were trimmed by 0 bases and 2 bases, with 13 bases remaining between them. Germline V gives CDR1 SGDLS, CDR2 YYNGEE. The CDR3 nucleotides are TGTGCCAGCAGCGTAGCTGGCGGGATAAACACAGATACGCAGTATTTT. Translated: CASSVAGGINTDTQYF.

V and J are TRBV30 and TRBJ2-5; D gene uncertain. CDR1 is GTSNPN, CDR2 SVGIG, per germline (reference sequence). Trimming removed 0 bases at V and 1 base at J, with 9 bases between. This CDR3 has 14 residues. The CDR3: CAWSVVFSQETQYF. In DNA, the CDR3 is TGTGCCTGGAGTGTAGTCTTCAGCCAAGAGACCCAGTACTTC.

This chain uses TRBV28 with TRBJ2-7, with D perhaps TRBD1 (5 bases). From germline, CDR1 is MDHEN and CDR2 SYDVKM. V was cut by 3 bases and J by 6 bases, with 18 bases left in between. This CDR3 spans 15 amino acids. The CDR3 sequence: CASSFRLRGSTEQYF. The CDR3, as DNA: TGTGCCAGCAGTTTCCGTCTAAGGGGCTCTACCGAGCAGTACTTC.

The chain uses TRBV6-1 and TRBJ2-7; 10 bases align to TRBD2. CDR1 is MNHNS, CDR2 SASEGT, per germline. The junction had 8 bases not matched to a gene; V was cut back by 4 bases and J by 5 bases. CDR3 size: 15 residues. The CDR3 nucleotides are TGTGCCAGCAGTGTTCTAGCGGGAGTGTGGAACGAGCAGTACTTC. Amino acids: CASSVLAGVWNEQYF.

The J gene is TRBJ1-5, the V gene TRBV28; the D is unclear. CDR3 length equals 14 residues. Trimming removed 8 bases from V and 2 bases from J, with 13 bases in between. Germline CDR1 reads MDHEN; CDR2 reads SYDVKM. The CDR3 nucleotides are TGTGCCAGCTTTCCCGCGCTGGGCAATCAGCCCCAGCATTTT. Protein sequence: CASFPALGNQPQHF.

This chain connects TRBV19 to TRBJ1-5; 9 positions agree with TRBD1. CDR3 length: 15 amino acids. Germline lookup yields CDR1 LNHDA and CDR2 SQIVND (reference sequence). J gave up 5 bases and V 6 bases, and 8 bases lay outside the gene matches. CDR3 nucleotide sequence: TGTGCCAGTAGCAGCACAGGGGGCGCGTATCAGCCCCAGCATTTT. Translation gives CASSSTGGAYQPQHF.

There are a few counts of this clonotype. V usage is TRBV29-1 and J usage is TRBJ2-5; the D gene is possibly TRBD1 (5 bases). This CDR3 has 12 amino acids. Germline V gives CDR1 SQVTM, CDR2 ANQGSEA. The ends were cut back, 7 bases at V and 4 bases at J, with 13 bases in the middle. The CDR3 bases are TGCAGCGGACAGACCGATGGAGAGACCCAGTACTTC. This sequence encodes CSGQTDGETQYF.

The chain links TRBV4-1 to TRBJ2-2; 9 positions match TRBD2. V lost 4 bases and J lost 4; bases outside the gene matches: 7. The CDR3 runs to 16 residues. CDR1 MGHRA and CDR2 YSYEKL come from the germline V gene. For the CDR3, the DNA is TGCGCCAGCAGCCTACGGGTAGCGGGAGTCACCGGGGAGCTGTTTTTT. Translation gives CASSLRVAGVTGELFF.

The V and J genes are TRBV4-1 and TRBJ1-1; 7 nucleotides line up with TRBD1. This CDR3 contains 15 residues. From germline, CDR1 is MGHRA and CDR2 YSYEKL. J gave up 6 bases and V 2 bases, and 9 bases lay outside the gene matches. The CDR3 bases are TGCGCCAGCAGCCAATCGGACAGGAGAAAGGCTGAAGCTTTCTTT. This gives the protein CASSQSDRRKAEAFF.

The chain links TRBV7-9 to TRBJ2-5; TRBD1 is a possible D gene (6 bases). The CDR3 runs 14 residues. Germline lookup yields CDR1 SEHNR and CDR2 FQNEAQ (reference sequence). The V end lost 5 bases, the J end lost 2 bases, and 12 bases lay between the germline ends. CDR3 residues: CASSNEGQQETQYF. The DNA for the CDR3 is TGTGCCAGCAGCAATGAAGGACAGCAAGAGACCCAGTACTTC.

The chain couples TRBV28 to TRBJ1-6; D not resolved. The V gene's germline CDR1 is MDHEN and CDR2 SYDVKM. The CDR3 covers 12 residues. V lost 3 bases, J lost 10 bases, and 7 bases lay in between. The DNA for the CDR3 is TGTGCCAGCAGTTTGATGGCATCACCCCTCCACTTT. Its protein product is CASSLMASPLHF. The full variable domain, completed using reference TRBV28 and TRBJ1-6, is DVKVTQSSRYLVKRTGEKVFLECVQDMDHENMFWYRQDPGLGLRLIYFSYDVKMKEKGDIPEGYSVSREKKERFSLILESASTNQTSMYLCASSLMASPLHFGNGTRLTVT.

The chain links TRBV20-1 to TRBJ2-7; TRBD2 is a possible D gene (6 bases). CDR1 is DFQATT, CDR2 SNEGSKA, per germline (reference sequence). This CDR3 has 12 amino acids. V was trimmed by 3 bases and J by 6 bases, leaving 12 bases between them. The CDR3 region is CSASRGWLEQYF. The CDR3 DNA follows: TGCAGTGCTAGCCGGGGGTGGCTCGAGCAGTACTTC.

The CDR3 loop reads CASSNRGQETQYF. Written as DNA, the CDR3 is TGTGCCAGTAGTAACAGGGGCCAAGAGACCCAGTACTTC. This chain links TRBV19 with TRBJ2-5, with 7 bases lining up with TRBD1. This CDR3 is built from 13 residues. Unmatched junction bases numbered 0, after V lost 4 bases and J lost 1 base. Germline-derived CDR1 and CDR2 are LNHDA and SQIVND (reference sequence).

V is TRBV15 and J is TRBJ2-3; the match to TRBD2 covers 8 bases. The CDR3 has 14 residues. With 8 bases clipped from V and 4 bases from J, the junction kept 8 bases outside the gene matches. Germline loops: CDR1 LNHNV, CDR2 YYDKDF (reference sequence). In DNA, the CDR3 is TGTGCCACCGGCACTGGACTAGCCCCAGATACGCAGTATTTT. Its translation: CATGTGLAPDTQYF.

V usage is TRBV25-1 and J usage is TRBJ2-3, with D perhaps TRBD1 (7 bases). Germline CDR1 MGHDK, CDR2 SYGVNS. CDR3 length: 16 amino acids. Trimming took off 4 bases at V and 4 bases at J, with 18 bases between the two ends. This CDR3 reads CASSGVGGGASDTQYF. CDR3 bases: TGTGCCAGCAGTGGGGTCGGAGGGGGCGCGTCAGATACGCAGTATTTT.

This sequence joins TRBV20-1 and TRBJ2-7; tentative D call: TRBD1 (6 bases). The CDR3 spans 14 residues. Germline CDR1 and CDR2: DFQATT and SNEGSKA (reference sequence). Trimming removed 6 bases from V and 0 bases from J, with 15 bases in between. The CDR3 coding sequence is TGCAGTGCCACCGCAGGACAGCGCTCCTACGAGCAGTACTTC. Amino acid sequence: CSATAGQRSYEQYF.